This TCR beta chain was recovered during a study of early T cells in non-severe SARS-CoV-2 infection. TCRdb re-analysed the 5' RACE reads in MiXCR, keeping a single row per CDR3 protein. Of about 61,000 distinct CDR3 sequences listed, approximately 11% are singletons. This CDR3 is 12 amino acids long. Trimming pared 0 bases from V and 6 bases from J, leaving 9 bases between. Germline V lookup: CDR1 DFQATT, CDR2 SNEGSKA (reference sequence). The V and J genes are TRBV20-1 and TRBJ2-7; D is ambiguous. This clonotype was sampled from an adult who was a healthcare worker with PCR-confirmed SARS-CoV-2 infection or an uninfected control (not recorded which). Sequencing used whole blood. This CDR3 reads CSAREPGSEQYF. The DNA for the CDR3 is TGCAGTGCTAGAGAACCTGGGTCCGAGCAGTACTTC.